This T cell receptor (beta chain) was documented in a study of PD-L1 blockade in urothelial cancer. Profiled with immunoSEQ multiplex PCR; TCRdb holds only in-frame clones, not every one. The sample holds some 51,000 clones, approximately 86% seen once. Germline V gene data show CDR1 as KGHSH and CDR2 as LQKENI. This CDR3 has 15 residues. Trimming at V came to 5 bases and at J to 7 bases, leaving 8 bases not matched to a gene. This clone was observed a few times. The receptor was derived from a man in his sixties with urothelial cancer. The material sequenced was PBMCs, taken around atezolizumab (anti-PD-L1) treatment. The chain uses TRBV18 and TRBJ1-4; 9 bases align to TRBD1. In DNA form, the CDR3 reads TGTGCCAGCTCAGAACCGGGACAGGGTCGTGAAAAACTGTTTTTT. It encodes CASSEPGQGREKLFF.